A selection of T cell receptor beta chains follows, all from one sample in a study of T-cell memory formation after mild COVID-19. TCRdb re-called the 5' RACE reads through MiXCR, storing one row per CDR3 protein. The repertoire consists of about 210,000 distinct CDR3 sequences, with more than 25% occurring once and the leading ten covering over 10%. What was sequenced was PBMCs or a T cell subset sorted from them (not recorded which). These receptor sequences come from an adult woman who had mild COVID-19 (a few samples of this study predate the infection). Cell type and time point are not known. The CDR3 runs from the conserved cysteine through the conserved F or W. D genes are given only for firm matches. Not every row has a clone size; where given, it reads once, few, many or a size class.

J: TRBJ1-2
V: TRBV7-2
size: few
D: .
CDR3: CASSLPGLNYGYTF
DNA: TGTGCCAGCAGCTTGCCAGGGTTAAACTATGGCTACACCTTC

J: TRBJ2-2
V: TRBV29-1
size: few
D: .
CDR3: CSVGTAPTGELFF
DNA: TGCAGCGTTGGGACAGCCCCCACCGGGGAGCTGTTTTTT

J: TRBJ2-5
V: TRBV6-5
size: .
D: .
CDR3: CASSPRQVQETQYF
DNA: TGTGCCAGCAGCCCTAGACAGGTCCAAGAGACCCAGTACTTC

J: TRBJ2-1
V: TRBV3-1
size: .
D: TRBD2
CDR3: CASSPWGTSGNEQFF
DNA: TGTGCCAGCAGCCCCTGGGGGACTAGCGGCAATGAGCAGTTCTTC

J: TRBJ2-7
V: TRBV9
size: .
D: .
CDR3: CASSPTGTPYEQYF
DNA: TGTGCCAGCAGCCCCACCGGGACGCCCTACGAGCAGTACTTC

J: TRBJ1-2
V: TRBV6-5
size: .
D: TRBD1
CDR3: CASSYSTAGGSYGYTF
DNA: TGTGCCAGCAGTTACTCGACGGCAGGGGGCTCCTATGGCTACACCTTC

J: TRBJ2-5
V: TRBV7-3
size: .
D: .
CDR3: CASSRAVQETQYF
DNA: TGTGCCAGCAGCAGAGCGGTCCAAGAGACCCAGTACTTC

J: TRBJ2-1
V: TRBV15
size: .
D: .
CDR3: CATSLRTVLSEQFF
DNA: TGTGCCACCAGCTTGCGGACTGTCCTGAGTGAGCAGTTCTTC

J: TRBJ2-7
V: TRBV28
size: once
D: .
CDR3: CASKGGMSYGQYF
DNA: TGTGCCAGCAAGGGGGGGATGTCCTACGGGCAGTACTTC

J: TRBJ2-1
V: TRBV3-1
size: once
D: TRBD2
CDR3: CASSQNLAGTGNEQFF
DNA: TGTGCCAGCAGCCAGAATTTAGCGGGGACTGGGAATGAGCAGTTCTTC

J: TRBJ1-5
V: TRBV7-6
size: .
D: .
CDR3: CASSLAGAGGQPQHF
DNA: TGTGCCAGCAGCTTAGCCGGGGCCGGCGGGCAGCCCCAGCATTTT

J: TRBJ2-7
V: TRBV7-9
size: .
D: .
CDR3: CASSGQNYEQYF
DNA: TGTGCCAGCAGCGGCCAAAACTACGAGCAGTACTTC

J: TRBJ2-7
V: TRBV12-3/TRBV12-4
size: many
D: .
CDR3: CASSLGRSYEQYF
DNA: TGTGCCAGCAGTTTAGGCAGGAGCTACGAGCAGTACTTC

J: TRBJ2-7
V: TRBV19
size: .
D: TRBD1
CDR3: CASSTEQGATYEQYF
DNA: TGTGCCAGTAGTACGGAACAGGGGGCAACCTACGAGCAGTACTTC

J: TRBJ2-1
V: TRBV6-5
size: few
D: .
CDR3: CASSYGSGAHNEQFF
DNA: TGTGCCAGCAGTTACGGGTCGGGGGCCCACAATGAGCAGTTCTTC

J: TRBJ2-7
V: TRBV18
size: .
D: TRBD2
CDR3: CASSPGTSASYEQYF
DNA: TGTGCCAGCTCCCCGGGGACTAGCGCTTCCTACGAGCAGTACTTC

J: TRBJ2-5
V: TRBV7-2
size: .
D: .
CDR3: CASSLARERETQYF
DNA: TGTGCCAGCAGCTTAGCTAGGGAGAGAGAGACCCAGTACTTC

J: TRBJ2-5
V: TRBV12-3/TRBV12-4
size: .
D: .
CDR3: CASSLGGPTGETQYF
DNA: TGTGCCAGCAGTTTAGGGGGGCCCACGGGGGAGACCCAGTACTTC

J: TRBJ2-7
V: TRBV5-1
size: few
D: .
CDR3: CASSPGEASSYEQYF
DNA: TGCGCCAGCAGCCCGGGAGAGGCGAGCTCCTACGAGCAGTACTTC

J: TRBJ2-7
V: TRBV5-4
size: .
D: TRBD2
CDR3: CASSLLAGGPYEQYF
DNA: TGTGCCAGCAGCTTGCTAGCGGGAGGCCCCTACGAGCAGTACTTC

J: TRBJ2-5
V: TRBV9
size: .
D: .
CDR3: CASSVEGGRGETQYF
DNA: TGTGCCAGCAGCGTAGAGGGCGGTAGAGGAGAGACCCAGTACTTC

J: TRBJ2-1
V: TRBV5-1
size: .
D: TRBD2
CDR3: CASSLEGTRILGNEQFF
DNA: TGCGCCAGCAGCTTGGAGGGGACTAGGATTTTGGGCAATGAGCAGTTCTTC

J: TRBJ2-5
V: TRBV6-1
size: .
D: .
CDR3: CASRLQGAGETQYF
DNA: TGTGCCAGCAGACTACAGGGTGCGGGGGAGACCCAGTACTTC

J: TRBJ2-1
V: TRBV29-1
size: .
D: .
CDR3: CSVNLQDSKHNEQFF
DNA: TGCAGCGTGAACCTTCAGGACAGCAAACACAATGAGCAGTTCTTC

J: TRBJ2-1
V: TRBV30
size: few
D: .
CDR3: CAWSVLGEQFF
DNA: TGTGCCTGGAGTGTACTTGGGGAGCAGTTCTTC

J: TRBJ2-7
V: TRBV4-2
size: .
D: .
CDR3: CASSQEGAREQYF
DNA: TGTGCCAGCAGCCAAGAGGGGGCGAGGGAGCAGTACTTC

J: TRBJ2-1
V: TRBV5-5
size: few
D: .
CDR3: CASSSERNEQFF
DNA: TGTGCCAGCAGCTCAGAGAGGAATGAGCAGTTCTTC

J: TRBJ2-1
V: TRBV20-1
size: .
D: TRBD2
CDR3: CSAGAGGPSYNEQFF
DNA: TGCAGTGCGGGAGCGGGAGGGCCATCCTACAATGAGCAGTTCTTC

J: TRBJ1-1
V: TRBV29-1
size: few
D: .
CDR3: CSAARGAHEAFF
DNA: TGCAGCGCCGCCCGGGGGGCCCACGAAGCTTTCTTT

J: TRBJ2-7
V: TRBV3-1
size: .
D: .
CDR3: CASSQDWRIGEQYF
DNA: TGTGCCAGCAGCCAAGATTGGAGAATTGGGGAGCAGTACTTC

J: TRBJ1-5
V: TRBV4-1
size: .
D: .
CDR3: CASSQDSSNQPQHF
DNA: TGCGCCAGCAGCCAGGACAGTAGCAATCAGCCCCAGCATTTT

J: TRBJ2-7
V: TRBV7-2
size: .
D: .
CDR3: CASSFHRTGEQYF
DNA: TGTGCCAGCAGCTTTCACAGGACCGGCGAGCAGTACTTC

J: TRBJ2-3
V: TRBV5-6
size: .
D: .
CDR3: CASSLVGRVTDTQYF
DNA: TGTGCCAGCAGCTTGGTGGGACGAGTAACAGATACGCAGTATTTT

J: TRBJ2-2
V: TRBV12-3/TRBV12-4
size: .
D: .
CDR3: CASSLGGTENTGELFF
DNA: TGTGCCAGCAGTTTAGGGGGGACGGAGAACACCGGGGAGCTGTTTTTT

J: TRBJ2-7
V: TRBV6-2/TRBV6-3
size: .
D: TRBD1
CDR3: CATSEWTGGAHEQYF
DNA: TGTGCCACCTCAGAATGGACAGGGGGTGCCCACGAGCAGTACTTC

J: TRBJ1-1
V: TRBV7-2
size: .
D: TRBD1
CDR3: CASSPNSGGLMMNTEAFF
DNA: TGTGCCAGCAGCCCAAACTCAGGGGGCCTAATGATGAACACTGAAGCTTTCTTT

J: TRBJ2-6
V: TRBV6-5
size: many
D: TRBD1
CDR3: CASSFQPGQGAGGANVLTF
DNA: TGTGCCAGCAGTTTCCAACCGGGACAGGGGGCAGGGGGGGCCAACGTCCTGACTTTC

J: TRBJ1-1
V: TRBV29-1
size: few
D: .
CDR3: CSGVRTGGSTEAFF
DNA: TGCAGCGGAGTGCGGACTGGGGGTAGCACTGAAGCTTTCTTT

J: TRBJ2-2
V: TRBV5-1
size: .
D: .
CDR3: CASSYGGAGAYTGELFF
DNA: TGCGCCAGCAGCTATGGGGGAGCAGGCGCCTACACCGGGGAGCTGTTTTTT

J: TRBJ1-5
V: TRBV6-1
size: once
D: .
CDR3: CASSPEAGQPQHF
DNA: TGTGCCAGCAGCCCCGAGGCAGGTCAGCCCCAGCATTTT

J: TRBJ2-1
V: TRBV6-5
size: .
D: TRBD1
CDR3: CASSTRTGPVLF
DNA: TGTGCCAGCAGTACCCGGACAGGACCAGTACTCTTC

J: TRBJ1-1
V: TRBV7-9
size: few
D: .
CDR3: CASSSPEKAFF
DNA: TGTGCCAGCAGCTCACCAGAGAAAGCTTTCTTT

J: TRBJ1-2
V: TRBV7-2
size: .
D: TRBD1
CDR3: CASSQDRLYGYTF
DNA: TGTGCCAGCAGCCAGGACAGGCTCTATGGCTACACCTTC

J: TRBJ2-7
V: TRBV3-1
size: .
D: .
CDR3: CASSQNTQGNSYEQYF
DNA: TGTGCCAGCAGCCAGAACACCCAGGGAAACTCCTACGAGCAGTACTTC

J: TRBJ2-5
V: TRBV5-1
size: few
D: TRBD2
CDR3: CASSRTSGGETQYF
DNA: TGCGCCAGCAGCCGGACTAGCGGGGGAGAGACCCAGTACTTC

J: TRBJ2-5
V: TRBV15
size: few
D: TRBD2
CDR3: CATRLGSGGTQYF
DNA: TGTGCCACCAGGTTGGGAAGCGGGGGAACCCAGTACTTC

J: TRBJ2-1
V: TRBV5-5
size: few
D: .
CDR3: CASSVDSMQQFF
DNA: TGTGCCAGCAGCGTCGACTCGATGCAGCAGTTCTTC

J: TRBJ2-4
V: TRBV7-2
size: .
D: .
CDR3: CASTLHPGYKNIQYF
DNA: TGTGCCAGCACCCTTCACCCAGGGTACAAAAACATTCAGTACTTC

J: TRBJ1-1
V: TRBV20-1
size: .
D: .
CDR3: CSARTEPQGFTEAFF
DNA: TGCAGTGCTAGAACCGAGCCACAGGGTTTCACTGAAGCTTTCTTT

J: TRBJ1-5
V: TRBV27
size: few
D: TRBD1
CDR3: CASSLRQGGQPQHF
DNA: TGTGCCAGCAGTTTACGACAGGGGGGTCAGCCCCAGCATTTT

J: TRBJ2-1
V: TRBV7-9
size: few
D: .
CDR3: CASSLPGPNEQFF
DNA: TGTGCCAGCAGCTTACCAGGACCCAATGAGCAGTTCTTC

J: TRBJ2-1
V: TRBV18
size: many
D: .
CDR3: CASSPLGYNEQFF
DNA: TGTGCCAGCTCACCCCTTGGGTACAATGAGCAGTTCTTC

J: TRBJ2-1
V: TRBV30
size: .
D: TRBD2
CDR3: CAWSRGLVNEQFF
DNA: TGTGCCTGGAGTAGGGGACTAGTCAATGAGCAGTTCTTC

J: TRBJ1-2
V: TRBV9
size: few
D: TRBD1
CDR3: CASSVDGTAYGYTF
DNA: TGTGCCAGCAGCGTAGATGGGACAGCCTATGGCTACACCTTC